The clone carrying this TCR beta chain showed up just a few times. The record originates from a study of blood T cell repertoires in COVID-19. TCRdb keeps only in-frame clones here, not all; method: immunoSEQ multiplex PCR. The table includes about 270,000 clones, over 75% detected once. V dropped 4 bases and J dropped 8 bases, with 12 bases sitting between them. Looked up from germline, CDR1 is SGHDN and CDR2 is FVKESK. The CDR3 contains 14 residues. Sequencing was performed on peripheral blood. The receptor was isolated from a human donor in a cohort sampled during active COVID-19. The V call is TRBV14, the J call TRBJ1-6, with D possibly being TRBD1 (6 bases). This CDR3 reads CASSPGGWDSPLHF. The DNA for the CDR3 is TGTGCCAGCAGCCCGGGGGGCTGGGATTCACCCCTCCACTTT.